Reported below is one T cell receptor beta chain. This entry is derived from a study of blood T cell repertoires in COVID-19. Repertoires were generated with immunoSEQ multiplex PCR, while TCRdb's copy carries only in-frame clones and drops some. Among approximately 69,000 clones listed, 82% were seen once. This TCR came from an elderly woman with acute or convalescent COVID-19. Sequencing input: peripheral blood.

CDR3 sequence reads: CASSLDPLAEQFF. The CDR3 DNA follows: TGTGCCAGCAGCTTGGACCCTCTCGCGGAGCAGTTCTTC. The V and J genes are TRBV5-4 and TRBJ2-1, with no clear D. V lost 0 bases to trimming and J lost 10 bases, with 11 bases between them. The CDR3 extends over 13 amino acids. From germline, CDR1 is SGHNT and CDR2 YYREEE (reference sequence).